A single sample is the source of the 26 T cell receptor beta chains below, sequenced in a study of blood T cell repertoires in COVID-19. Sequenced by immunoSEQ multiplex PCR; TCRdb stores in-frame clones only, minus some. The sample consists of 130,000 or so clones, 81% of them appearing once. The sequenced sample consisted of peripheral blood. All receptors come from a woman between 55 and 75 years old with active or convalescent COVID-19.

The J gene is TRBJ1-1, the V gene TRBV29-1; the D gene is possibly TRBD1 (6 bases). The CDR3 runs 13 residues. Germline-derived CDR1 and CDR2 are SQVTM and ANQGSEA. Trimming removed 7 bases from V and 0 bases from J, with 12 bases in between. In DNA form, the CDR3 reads TGCAGCGAACAAGGGACACTGAACACTGAAGCTTTCTTT. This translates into CSEQGTLNTEAFF.

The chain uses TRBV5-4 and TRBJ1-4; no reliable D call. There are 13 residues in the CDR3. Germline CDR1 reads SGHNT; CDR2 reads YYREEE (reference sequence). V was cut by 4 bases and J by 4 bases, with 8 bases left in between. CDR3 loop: CASSRLVNEKLFF. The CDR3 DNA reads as TGTGCCAGCAGCCGACTAGTTAATGAAAAACTGTTTTTT.

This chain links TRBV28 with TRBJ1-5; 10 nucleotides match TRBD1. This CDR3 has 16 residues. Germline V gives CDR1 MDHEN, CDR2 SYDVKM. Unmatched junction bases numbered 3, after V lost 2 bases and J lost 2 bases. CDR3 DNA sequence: TGTGCCAGCAGTTTAGGACAGGGGGTCGGCAATCAGCCCCAGCATTTT. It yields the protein CASSLGQGVGNQPQHF.

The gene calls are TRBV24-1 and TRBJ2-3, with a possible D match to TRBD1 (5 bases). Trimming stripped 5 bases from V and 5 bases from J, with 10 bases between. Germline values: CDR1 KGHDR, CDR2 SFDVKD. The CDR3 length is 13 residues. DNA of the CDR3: TGTGCCACCAGTGTTGGGGCCGGAGATACGCAGTATTTT. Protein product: CATSVGAGDTQYF.

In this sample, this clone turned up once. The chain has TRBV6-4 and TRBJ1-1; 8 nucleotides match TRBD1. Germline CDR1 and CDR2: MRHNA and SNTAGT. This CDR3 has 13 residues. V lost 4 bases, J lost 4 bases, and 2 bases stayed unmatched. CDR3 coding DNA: TGTGCCAGCAGTGCCGGGACAGGCACTGAAGCTTTCTTT. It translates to CASSAGTGTEAFF.

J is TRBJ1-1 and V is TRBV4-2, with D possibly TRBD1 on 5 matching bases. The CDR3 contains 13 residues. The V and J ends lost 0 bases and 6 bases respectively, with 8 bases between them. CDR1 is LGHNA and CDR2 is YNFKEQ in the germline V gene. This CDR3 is CASSQEVRAEAFF. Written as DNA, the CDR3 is TGTGCCAGCAGCCAAGAAGTCAGGGCTGAAGCTTTCTTT.

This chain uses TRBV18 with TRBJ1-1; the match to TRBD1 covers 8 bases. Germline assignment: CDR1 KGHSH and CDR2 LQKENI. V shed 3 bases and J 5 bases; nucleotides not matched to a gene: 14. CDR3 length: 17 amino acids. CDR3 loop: CASSPNRVAGGLTEAFF. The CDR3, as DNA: TGTGCCAGCTCACCGAATCGGGTGGCAGGGGGCCTGACTGAAGCTTTCTTT. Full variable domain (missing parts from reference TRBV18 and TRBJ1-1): NAGVMQNPRHLVRRRGQEARLRCSPMKGHSHVYWYRQLPEEGLKFMVYLQKENIIDESGMPKERFSAEFPKEGPSILRIQQVVRGDSAAYFCASSPNRVAGGLTEAFFGQGTRLTVV.

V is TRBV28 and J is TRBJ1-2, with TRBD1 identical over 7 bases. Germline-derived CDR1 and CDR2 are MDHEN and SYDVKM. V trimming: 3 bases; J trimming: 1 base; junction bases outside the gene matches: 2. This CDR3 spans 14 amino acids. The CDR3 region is CASSFNRGNYGYTF. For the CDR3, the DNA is TGTGCCAGCAGTTTCAACAGGGGTAACTATGGCTACACCTTC.

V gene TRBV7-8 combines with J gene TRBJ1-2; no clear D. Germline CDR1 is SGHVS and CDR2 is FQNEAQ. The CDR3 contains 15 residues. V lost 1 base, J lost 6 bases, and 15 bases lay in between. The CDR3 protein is CASSLGGEGQDGYTF. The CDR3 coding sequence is TGTGCCAGCAGCTTAGGGGGAGAGGGCCAGGATGGCTACACCTTC.

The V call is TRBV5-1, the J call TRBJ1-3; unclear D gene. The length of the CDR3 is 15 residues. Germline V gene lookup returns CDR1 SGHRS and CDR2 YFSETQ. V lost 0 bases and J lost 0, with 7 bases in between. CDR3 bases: TGCGCCAGCAGCTTGGAAGCCTACTCTGGAAACACCATATATTTT. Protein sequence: CASSLEAYSGNTIYF.

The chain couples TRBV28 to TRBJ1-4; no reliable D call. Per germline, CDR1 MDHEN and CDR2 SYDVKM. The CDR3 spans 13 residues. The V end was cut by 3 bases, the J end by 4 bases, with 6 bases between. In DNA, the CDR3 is TGTGCCAGCAGTTTCGGAGGTAATGAAAAACTGTTTTTT. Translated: CASSFGGNEKLFF.

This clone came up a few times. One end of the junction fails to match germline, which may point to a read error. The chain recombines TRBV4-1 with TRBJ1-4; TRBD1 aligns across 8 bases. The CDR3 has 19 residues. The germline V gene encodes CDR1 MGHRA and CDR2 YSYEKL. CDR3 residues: CASSQNPPGWGQVNEILFF. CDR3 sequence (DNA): TGCGCCAGCAGCCAAAACCCTCCAGGTTGGGGACAGGTTAATGAAATACTGTTTTTT.

CDR3 DNA: TGTGCCAGCAGCTTCATCCTAGCGGGGGAGCAGTTCTTC. Translated: CASSFILAGEQFF. The rearrangement links TRBV11-2 to TRBJ2-1; 9 nucleotides agree with TRBD2. Germline CDR1 is SGHAT and CDR2 is FQNNGV. The CDR3 is 13 amino acids. V shed 3 bases, J shed 10 bases, and the junction held 4 bases outside the gene matches.

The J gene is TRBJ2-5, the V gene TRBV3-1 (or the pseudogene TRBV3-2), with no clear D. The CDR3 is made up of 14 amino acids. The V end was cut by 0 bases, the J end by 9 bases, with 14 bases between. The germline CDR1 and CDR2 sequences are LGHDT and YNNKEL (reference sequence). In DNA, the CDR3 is TGTGCCAGCAGCCAAGATCCGGCCAGTAGCTCCCAGTACTTC. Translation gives CASSQDPASSSQYF.

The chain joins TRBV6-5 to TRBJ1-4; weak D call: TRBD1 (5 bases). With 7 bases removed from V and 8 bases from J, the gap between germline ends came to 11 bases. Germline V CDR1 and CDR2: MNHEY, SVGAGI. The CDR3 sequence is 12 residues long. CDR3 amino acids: CASTGVGEKLFF. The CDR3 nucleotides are TGTGCCAGCACGGGGGTAGGAGAAAAACTGTTTTTT.

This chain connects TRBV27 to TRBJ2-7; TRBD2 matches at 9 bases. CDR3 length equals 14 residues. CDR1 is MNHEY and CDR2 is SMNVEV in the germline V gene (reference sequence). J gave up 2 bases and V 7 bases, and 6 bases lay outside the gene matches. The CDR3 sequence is CASNGAGGPYEQYF. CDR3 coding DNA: TGTGCCAGCAACGGAGCGGGAGGCCCCTACGAGCAGTACTTC.

The CDR3 DNA sequence: TGTGCCAGCAGTTCGGGGGAAGTGGATACGCAGTATTTT. Translation: CASSSGEVDTQYF. V and J are TRBV6-2 or TRBV6-3 and TRBJ2-3, with D possibly matching TRBD2 (6 bases). Germline-derived CDR1 and CDR2 are MNHEY and SVGEGT. V was shortened by 4 bases and J by 6 bases, with 11 bases between the two germline ends. The CDR3 has 13 residues.

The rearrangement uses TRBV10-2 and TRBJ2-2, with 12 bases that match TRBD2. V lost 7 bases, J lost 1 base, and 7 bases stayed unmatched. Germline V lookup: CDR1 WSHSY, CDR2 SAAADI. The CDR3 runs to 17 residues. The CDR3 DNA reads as TGCGCCAGCAAGGGGCTAGCGGGGGGGGTGAACACCGGGGAGCTGTTTTTT. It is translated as CASKGLAGGVNTGELFF.

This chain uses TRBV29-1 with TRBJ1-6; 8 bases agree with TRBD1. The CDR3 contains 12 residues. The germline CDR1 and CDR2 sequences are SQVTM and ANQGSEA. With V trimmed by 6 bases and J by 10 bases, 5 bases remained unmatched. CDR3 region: CSVQQGDSPLHF. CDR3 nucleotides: TGCAGCGTGCAACAGGGGGACTCACCCCTCCACTTT.

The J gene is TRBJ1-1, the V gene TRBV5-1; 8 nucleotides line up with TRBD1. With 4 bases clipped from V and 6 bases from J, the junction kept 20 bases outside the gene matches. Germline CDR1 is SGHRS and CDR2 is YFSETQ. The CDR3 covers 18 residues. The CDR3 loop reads CASSMAGGLAQAGPEAFF. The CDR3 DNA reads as TGCGCCAGCAGCATGGCAGGGGGCCTCGCCCAGGCGGGACCTGAAGCTTTCTTT.

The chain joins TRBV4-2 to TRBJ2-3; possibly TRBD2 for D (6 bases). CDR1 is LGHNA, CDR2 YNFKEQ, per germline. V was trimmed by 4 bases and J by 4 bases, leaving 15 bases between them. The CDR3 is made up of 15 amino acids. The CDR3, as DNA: TGTGCCAGCAGCCGGGGAGCTAGCGAAGCAGATACGCAGTATTTT. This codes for CASSRGASEADTQYF.

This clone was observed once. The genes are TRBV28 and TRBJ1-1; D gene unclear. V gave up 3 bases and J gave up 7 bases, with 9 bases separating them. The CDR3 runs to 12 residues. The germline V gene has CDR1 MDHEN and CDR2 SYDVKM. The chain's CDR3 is CASSFSRGEAFF. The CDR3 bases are TGTGCCAGCAGTTTCAGCAGAGGTGAAGCTTTCTTT.

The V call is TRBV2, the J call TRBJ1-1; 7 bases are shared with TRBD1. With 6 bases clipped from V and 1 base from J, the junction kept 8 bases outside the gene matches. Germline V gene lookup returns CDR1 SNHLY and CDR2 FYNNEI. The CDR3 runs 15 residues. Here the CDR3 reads CASSASSGGNTEAFF. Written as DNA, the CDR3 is TGTGCCAGCAGCGCGAGCTCAGGGGGGAACACTGAAGCTTTCTTT.

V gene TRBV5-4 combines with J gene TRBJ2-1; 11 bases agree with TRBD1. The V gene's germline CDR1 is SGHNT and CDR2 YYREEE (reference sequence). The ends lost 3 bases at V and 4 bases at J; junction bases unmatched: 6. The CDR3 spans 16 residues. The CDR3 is CASSSPGQGAYNEQFF. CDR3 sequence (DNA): TGTGCCAGCAGCTCCCCCGGACAGGGGGCGTACAATGAGCAGTTCTTC.

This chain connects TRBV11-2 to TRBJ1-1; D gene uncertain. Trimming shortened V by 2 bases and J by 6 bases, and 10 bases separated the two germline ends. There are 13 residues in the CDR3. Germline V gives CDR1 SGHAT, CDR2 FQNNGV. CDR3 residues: CASSLLAAAEAFF. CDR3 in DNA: TGTGCCAGCAGCTTATTAGCAGCTGCTGAAGCTTTCTTT.

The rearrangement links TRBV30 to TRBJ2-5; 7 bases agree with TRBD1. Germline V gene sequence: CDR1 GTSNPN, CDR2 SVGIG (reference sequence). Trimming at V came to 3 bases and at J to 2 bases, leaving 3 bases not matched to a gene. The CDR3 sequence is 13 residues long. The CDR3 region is CAWRSRGQETQYF. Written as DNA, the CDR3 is TGTGCCTGGAGGTCCAGGGGGCAAGAGACCCAGTACTTC.